This T cell receptor beta chain was captured by sequencing in a study of radiation and T cells in renal cell carcinoma. Overall study: Nephrectomy followed 15 Gy stereotactic body radiation by 4 weeks.

Time point indicated: baseline pretreatment blood. The treatment denotes: 15 Gy SBRT to primary tumor, nephrectomy 4 weeks later. Clones were sequenced by immunoSEQ multiplex PCR, and TCRdb holds only the in-frame ones, with some missing. The sample contains approximately 45,000 clones, 65% to 90% of which appear only once. Germline assignment: CDR1 SGHRS and CDR2 YFSETQ. V lost 5 bases, J lost 3 bases, and 11 bases lay in between. CDR3 size: 14 residues. The rearrangement uses TRBV5-1 and TRBJ1-4, with unresolved D. This clonotype was obtained from a woman in her 70s with renal cell carcinoma. The sample consisted of blood, taken from a patient whose treatment included radiotherapy and nephrectomy. CDR3 DNA sequence: TGCGCCAGCAGGCTGGAGGTGGCTAATGAAAAACTGTTTTTT. Its protein is CASRLEVANEKLFF. Complete variable domain (other parts from reference TRBV5-1 and TRBJ1-4): KAGVTQTPRYLIKTRGQQVTLSCSPISGHRSVSWYQQTPGQGLQFLFEYFSETQRNKGNFPGRFSGRQFSNSRSEMNVSTLELGDSALYLCASRLEVANEKLFFGSGTQLSVL.